Listed here is a single TCR beta chain. Its antigen is as yet unknown. Generated by immunoSEQ multiplex PCR, the TCRdb table keeps only in-frame clones and is missing some. The sample has about 1 million clones, approximately 72% seen once. The data belong to a study of shared clonotypes between healthy human individuals. About the research overall: Three plates were used per donor for CD4 naive, three for CD4 memory, two for CD8 naive and one for CD8 memory.

Study conclusions and caveats: Clonotype sharing among donors likely depends on sequencing depth.

Trimming removed 6 bases from V and 2 bases from J, with 11 bases in between. CDR1 is SGHNT, CDR2 YYREEE, per germline (reference sequence). This CDR3 has 14 residues. This clonotype originated in a man between 18 and 35 years old in good health. The sequenced sample consisted of memory CD4+ T cells sorted from blood. Subset specified: CD45RA-negative fraction. The rearrangement joins TRBV5-4 to TRBJ2-2; perhaps TRBD1 as D (6 bases). The DNA of the CDR3 is TGTGCCAGCACCCCGGGACAAAACACCGGGGAGCTGTTTTTT. It translates to CASTPGQNTGELFF.